This TCR beta chain was found in a study of blood T cells in healthy people across ages. Regarding the study as a whole: With donor CMV status unknown, expanded clonotype changes were possibly confounded. Higher naive T cell percentage went strongly together with higher TCR beta diversity.

In regard to this clonotype: The antigen is unknown.

Together with a sample-barcoded 5' primer, a J-beta primer mix was included in a second PCR lasting about 7 to 12 cycles. TCRdb itself ran the 5' RACE reads through MiXCR, one entry per CDR3 protein. The sample yields approximately 900,000 distinct CDR3 sequences, roughly 43% seen once. With each sample, at least 5 micrograms of total RNA were extracted. CDR1 is MDHEN and CDR2 is SYDVKM in the germline V gene. The CDR3 has 15 residues. Sequenced sample: blood. This sequence originates from a man aged 25-45 years in good health. The chain links TRBV28 to TRBJ2-1, with 9 bases matching TRBD2. Matching the DNA end better, TRBJ2-7 makes the J call doubtful. CDR3 in amino acids: CASSLHGTSYNEQYF. For the CDR3, the DNA is TGTGCCAGCAGTCTACACGGGACTAGCTACAATGAGCAGTACTTC.